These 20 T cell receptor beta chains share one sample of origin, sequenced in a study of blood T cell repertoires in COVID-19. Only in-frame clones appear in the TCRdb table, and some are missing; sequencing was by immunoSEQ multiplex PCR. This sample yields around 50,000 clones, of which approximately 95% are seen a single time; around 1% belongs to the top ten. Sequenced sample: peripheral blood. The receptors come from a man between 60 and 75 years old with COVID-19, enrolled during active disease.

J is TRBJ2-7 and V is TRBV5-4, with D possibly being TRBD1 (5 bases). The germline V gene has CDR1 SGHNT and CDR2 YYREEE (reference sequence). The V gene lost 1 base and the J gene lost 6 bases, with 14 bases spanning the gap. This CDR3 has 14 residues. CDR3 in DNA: TGTGCCAGCAGCTTGTTTGGTCGGCAGGGCGAGCAGTACTTC. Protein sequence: CASSLFGRQGEQYF.

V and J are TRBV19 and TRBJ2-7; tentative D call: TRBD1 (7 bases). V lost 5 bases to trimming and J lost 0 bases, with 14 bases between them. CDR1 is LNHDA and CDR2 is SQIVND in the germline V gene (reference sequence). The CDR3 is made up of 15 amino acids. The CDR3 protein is CASSGGDSFSYEQYF. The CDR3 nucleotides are TGTGCCAGTAGTGGAGGGGACAGCTTCTCCTACGAGCAGTACTTC.

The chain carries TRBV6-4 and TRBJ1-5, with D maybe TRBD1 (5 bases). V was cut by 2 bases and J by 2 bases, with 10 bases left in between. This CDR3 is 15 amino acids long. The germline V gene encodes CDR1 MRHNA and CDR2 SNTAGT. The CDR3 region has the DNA TGTGCCAGCAGTGACGATGGGGGGGGCAATCAGCCCCAGCATTTT. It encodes CASSDDGGGNQPQHF.

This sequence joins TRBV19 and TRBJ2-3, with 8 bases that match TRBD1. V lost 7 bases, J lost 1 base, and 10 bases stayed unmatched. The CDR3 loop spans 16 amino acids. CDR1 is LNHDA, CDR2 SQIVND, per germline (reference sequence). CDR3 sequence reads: CASTTQGASGTDTQYF. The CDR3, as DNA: TGTGCCAGTACCACCCAGGGGGCTAGCGGCACAGATACGCAGTATTTT. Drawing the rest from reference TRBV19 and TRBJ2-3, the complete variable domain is DGGITQSPKYLFRKEGQNVTLSCEQNLNHDAMYWYRQDPGQGLRLIYYSQIVNDFQKGDIAEGYSVSREKKESFPLTVTSAQKNPTAFYLCASTTQGASGTDTQYFGPGTRLTVL.

CDR3 amino acids: CASSGGGRAPGELFF. The CDR3 DNA reads TGTGCCAGCAGCGGCGGCGGGAGGGCCCCCGGGGAGCTGTTTTTT. This chain links TRBV5-4 with TRBJ2-2, with 9 bases that match TRBD2. The CDR3 has 15 amino acids. Germline V gives CDR1 SGHNT, CDR2 YYREEE (reference sequence). Trimming cost V 4 bases and J 6 bases; bases outside gene matches: 7.

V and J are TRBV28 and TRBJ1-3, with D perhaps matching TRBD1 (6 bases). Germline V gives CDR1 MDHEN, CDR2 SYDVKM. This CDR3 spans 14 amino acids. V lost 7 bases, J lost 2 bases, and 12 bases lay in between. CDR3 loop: CASTQTGTGNTIYF. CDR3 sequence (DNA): TGTGCCAGCACCCAAACAGGGACTGGAAACACCATATATTTT.

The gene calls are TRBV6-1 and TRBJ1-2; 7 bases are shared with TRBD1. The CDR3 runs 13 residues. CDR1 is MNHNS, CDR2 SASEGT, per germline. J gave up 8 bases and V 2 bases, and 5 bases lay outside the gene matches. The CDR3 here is CASSENRDSGYTF. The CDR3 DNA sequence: TGTGCCAGCAGTGAAAACCGGGACAGCGGCTACACCTTC.

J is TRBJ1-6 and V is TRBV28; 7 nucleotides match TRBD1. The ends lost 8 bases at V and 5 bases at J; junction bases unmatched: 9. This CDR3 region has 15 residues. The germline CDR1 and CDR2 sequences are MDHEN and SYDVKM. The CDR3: CASLPGTVNNSPLHF. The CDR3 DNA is TGTGCCAGCCTTCCCGGGACAGTAAATAATTCACCCCTCCACTTT.

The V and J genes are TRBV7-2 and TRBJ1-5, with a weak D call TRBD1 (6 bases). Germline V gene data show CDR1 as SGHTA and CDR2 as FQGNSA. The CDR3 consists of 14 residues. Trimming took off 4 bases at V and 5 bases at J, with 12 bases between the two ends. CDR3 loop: CASSYGQIHQPQHF. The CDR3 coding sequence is TGTGCCAGCAGCTACGGACAGATCCATCAGCCCCAGCATTTT.

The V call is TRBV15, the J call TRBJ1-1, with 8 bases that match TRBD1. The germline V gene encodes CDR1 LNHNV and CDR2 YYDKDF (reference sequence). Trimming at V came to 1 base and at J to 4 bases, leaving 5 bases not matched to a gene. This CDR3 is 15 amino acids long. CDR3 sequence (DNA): TGTGCCACCAGCAGAGCGGGAACAGGGGGCACTGAAGCTTTCTTT. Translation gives CATSRAGTGGTEAFF.

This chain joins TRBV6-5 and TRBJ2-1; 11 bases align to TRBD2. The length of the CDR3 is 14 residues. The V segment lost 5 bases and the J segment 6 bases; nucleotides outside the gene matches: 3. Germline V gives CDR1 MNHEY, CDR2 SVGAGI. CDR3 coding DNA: TGTGCCAGCAGTCGGACTAGCGGGCGCAATGAGCAGTTCTTC. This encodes CASSRTSGRNEQFF.

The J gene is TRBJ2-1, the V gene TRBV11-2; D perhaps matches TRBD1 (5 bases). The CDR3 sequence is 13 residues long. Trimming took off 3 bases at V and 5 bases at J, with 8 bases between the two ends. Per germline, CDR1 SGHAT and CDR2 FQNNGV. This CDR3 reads CASSLGQHNEQFF. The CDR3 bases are TGTGCCAGCAGCTTGGGGCAGCACAATGAGCAGTTCTTC.

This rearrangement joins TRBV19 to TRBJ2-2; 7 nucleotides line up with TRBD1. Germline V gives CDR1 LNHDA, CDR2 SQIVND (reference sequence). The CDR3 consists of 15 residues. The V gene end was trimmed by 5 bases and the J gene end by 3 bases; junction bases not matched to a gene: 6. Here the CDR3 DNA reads TGTGCCAGTAGTCCCCGACAGGGTTACACCGGGGAGCTGTTTTTT. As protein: CASSPRQGYTGELFF. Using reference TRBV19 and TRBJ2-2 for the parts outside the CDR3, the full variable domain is DGGITQSPKYLFRKEGQNVTLSCEQNLNHDAMYWYRQDPGQGLRLIYYSQIVNDFQKGDIAEGYSVSREKKESFPLTVTSAQKNPTAFYLCASSPRQGYTGELFFGEGSRLTVL.

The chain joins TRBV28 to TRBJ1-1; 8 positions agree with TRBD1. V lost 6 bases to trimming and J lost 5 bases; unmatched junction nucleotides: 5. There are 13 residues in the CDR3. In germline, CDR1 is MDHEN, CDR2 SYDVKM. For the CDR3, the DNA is TGTGCCAGCAGGAGACAGGGGTGGACTGAAGCTTTCTTT. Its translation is CASRRQGWTEAFF.

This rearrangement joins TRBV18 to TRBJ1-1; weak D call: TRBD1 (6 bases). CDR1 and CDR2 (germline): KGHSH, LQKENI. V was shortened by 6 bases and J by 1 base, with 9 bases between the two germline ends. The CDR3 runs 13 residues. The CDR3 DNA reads TGTGCCAGCTCGGGGGGGCGGAACACTGAAGCTTTCTTT. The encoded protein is CASSGGRNTEAFF.

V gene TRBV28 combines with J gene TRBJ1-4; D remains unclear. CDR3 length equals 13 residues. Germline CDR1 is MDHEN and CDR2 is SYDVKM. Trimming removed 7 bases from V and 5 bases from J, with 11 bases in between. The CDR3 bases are TGTGCCAGCAAGAGCGGTGGCAATGAAAAACTGTTTTTT. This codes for CASKSGGNEKLFF.

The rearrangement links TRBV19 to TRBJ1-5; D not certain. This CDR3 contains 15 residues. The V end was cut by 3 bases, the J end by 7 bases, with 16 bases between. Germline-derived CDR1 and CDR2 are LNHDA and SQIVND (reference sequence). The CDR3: CASSIIRQNEQPQHF. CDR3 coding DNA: TGTGCCAGTAGTATCATCAGGCAGAACGAGCAGCCCCAGCATTTT.

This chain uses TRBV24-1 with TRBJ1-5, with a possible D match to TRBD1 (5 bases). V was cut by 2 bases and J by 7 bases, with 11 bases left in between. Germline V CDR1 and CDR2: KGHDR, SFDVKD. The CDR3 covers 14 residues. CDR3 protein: CATSDSGARQPQHF. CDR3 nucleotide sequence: TGTGCCACCAGTGATTCTGGGGCCCGGCAGCCCCAGCATTTT.

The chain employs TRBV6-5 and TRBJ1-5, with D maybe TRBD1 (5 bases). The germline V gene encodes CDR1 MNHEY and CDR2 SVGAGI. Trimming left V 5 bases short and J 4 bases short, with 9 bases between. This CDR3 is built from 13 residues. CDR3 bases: TGTGCCAGCAGTCCCTCAGGGAATCAGCCCCAGCATTTT. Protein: CASSPSGNQPQHF.

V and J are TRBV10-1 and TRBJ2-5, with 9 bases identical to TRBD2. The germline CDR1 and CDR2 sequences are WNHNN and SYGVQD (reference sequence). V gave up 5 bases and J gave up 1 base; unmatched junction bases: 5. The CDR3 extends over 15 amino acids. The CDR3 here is CASSTSGQFQETQYF. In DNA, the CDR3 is TGCGCCAGCAGTACTAGCGGGCAATTCCAAGAGACCCAGTACTTC.